This T cell receptor (beta chain) originates from a study of blood T cell repertoires in COVID-19. On the study more broadly: COVID-19 samples collected from the United States, Italy and Spain covered acute and convalescent phases.

Trimming took 5 bases from V and 4 from J; bases not matched to a gene: 11. Germline values: CDR1 SNHLY, CDR2 FYNNEI. The CDR3 is 17 residues long. As originally analysed: Amplifying reference gene primers gave estimates of nucleated cell counts. This table comes from immunoSEQ multiplex PCR, and its TCRdb copy is limited to in-frame clones, with some not included. V and J calls and clone size come straight from that table; D and trimming were deduced from the DNA. The profile covers tens of thousands of clones, with around 90% appearing a single time and roughly 2% taken by the ten largest. The J gene is TRBJ2-1, the V gene TRBV2, with 10 bases lining up with TRBD1. This TCR was recovered from a man in his forties or fifties with acute or convalescent COVID-19. The sequenced sample was peripheral blood. The CDR3 protein is CASSQGSPGQGYNEQFF. DNA for the CDR3: TGTGCCAGCAGTCAGGGCAGTCCGGGACAGGGGTACAATGAGCAGTTCTTC. The whole variable domain, remainder taken from reference TRBV2 and TRBJ2-1, is EPEVTQTPSHQVTQMGQEVILRCVPISNHLYFYWYRQILGQKVEFLVSFYNNEISEKSEIFDDQFSVERPDGSNFTLKIRSTKLEDSAMYFCASSQGSPGQGYNEQFFGPGTRLTVL.